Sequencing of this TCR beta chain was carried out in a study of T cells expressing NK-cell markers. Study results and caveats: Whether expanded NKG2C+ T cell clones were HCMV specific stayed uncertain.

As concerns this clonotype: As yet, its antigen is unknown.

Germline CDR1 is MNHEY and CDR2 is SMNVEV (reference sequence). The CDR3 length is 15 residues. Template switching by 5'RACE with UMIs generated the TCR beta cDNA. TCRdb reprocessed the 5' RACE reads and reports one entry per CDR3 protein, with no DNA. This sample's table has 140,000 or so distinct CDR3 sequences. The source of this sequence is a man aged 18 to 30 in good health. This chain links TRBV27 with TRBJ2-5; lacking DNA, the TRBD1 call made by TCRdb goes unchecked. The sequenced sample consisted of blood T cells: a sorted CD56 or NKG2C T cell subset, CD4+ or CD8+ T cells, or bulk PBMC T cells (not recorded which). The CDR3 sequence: CASKFSMGAQETQYF.